The sequence of this TCR beta chain was determined in a study of cytomegalovirus exposure and HLA in healthy donors (dated by TCRdb to the late 2010s). In the study overall: According to an earlier analysis of 587 of the donors, about 190 million T cells yielded roughly 110 million unique TCR beta sequences and less than 300 Gb of sequence data. HLA typing included class I and class II loci at four-digit resolution. Every discovery cohort repertoire had been produced on one sequencing platform. Among 300 to 500 genotyped donors of the cohort, an average of around 240,000 unique TCR beta nucleotide sequences was sequenced per donor, of which about 18% were non-productive. A later genetic analysis took genome-wide SNP genotypes for about three fifths of the 666 donors and used that subset as a discovery cohort. Of the roughly 430 genotyped donors, about 80% fell in the genetic ancestry cluster associated with self-reported Caucasian donors. Donor age, sex, ethnicity and CMV serostatus were collected together with the repertoire data. Using immunosequencing, the study profiled T cell repertoires from 500 to 800 subjects and related those repertoires to cytomegalovirus serostatus. The number of typed donors differed by locus: about 620-630 for A, B, C, DRB1 and DQB1; some 500 for DQA1; approximately 600 for DPA1; and 450 to 480 for DPB1. The later analysis used no new phenotypic data to find candidate immune exposures, relying instead on TCR beta sequences and their occurrence across donors. In a later analysis, previously published TCR beta repertoires from more than 500 donors were re-analyzed and high-resolution HLA genotyping was added so that TCR occurrence patterns could be studied. The study aimed to test whether cataloging public T cell receptors could reveal signatures of past pathogen exposure. To predict cytomegalovirus infection status, the study brought together high-throughput TCR immunosequencing, statistical association of individual TCRs with disease status, and machine learning. An early release that covered some 640 HLA-typed donors contained around 300 gigabases of sequencing data and tens of millions of unique TCR sequences. A separate validation cohort of roughly 120 different subjects was used in addition to the 666-subject first cohort. Four to six DR-DQ haplotypes were handled as single units for association and clustering, since linkage in the cohort was strong. In an earlier analysis of 550 to 700 of the donors, high-throughput TCR beta sequencing was used to judge whether each TCR beta V gene segment behaved as functional or pseudogenic. Study-wide findings and limitations: In a later analysis, TCR association rates were found to vary across HLA loci, with the most associated TCRs seen for DRB1 alleles and the fewest for HLA-C alleles. Most TCR sequences were observed very rarely across donors, whereas some public TCRs were present in many individuals. The presence/absence analyses assumed that sequencing depth was roughly uniform across donors, and that assumption may not be true. In a later genetic analysis, a missense DCLRE1C variant was associated with V-gene and J-gene trimming of TCR beta chains, and the association was replicated in an independent cohort. Specific HLA alleles were associated with 15,000 to 20,000 TCR beta sequences at a false discovery rate of 0.05 in a later analysis. In an earlier analysis of 587 of the donors, most TCR beta V segments appeared in productive rearrangements about 90% or about 30% of the time, broadly matching IMGT annotations. The earlier analysis of approximately 540 of the donors excluded seventeen rarely observed V segments, including chromosome 9 orphons, because counts were too low. Cytomegalovirus status was reported to be diagnosed by the classifier with high specificity and sensitivity in both the original and validation cohorts. Compared with equally common non-associated chains, HLA-associated TCR beta chains in a later analysis were more clonally expanded and had lower generation probabilities. A further reported finding was that TCR beta sequences accurately predicted the HLA-A and HLA-B alleles for most subjects in the first cohort. HLA typing was unavailable for some donors at each locus, so association tests used only the typed subset. Three of the identified cytomegalovirus-associated TCR beta chains were confirmed in vitro to be specific for cytomegalovirus antigens. Some IMGT-functional V segments, including TRBV6-2 and TRBV6-3, could not be distinguished by the 87-base-pair reads and were therefore excluded. When HLA alleles, especially DR and DQ, strongly co-occurred, TCR associations were difficult to assign to individual alleles. For the cohort, immune exposure information was limited to CMV serostatus. The study gave a list of 150 to 200 TCR beta chains associated with cytomegalovirus. In a later analysis, most CMV-associated TCR beta chains were found to appear HLA-restricted, with HLA associations seemingly driven largely by CMV exposure. In a later genetic analysis, fewer N-insertions in productive TCRs were reported among donors in an Asian-associated ancestry cluster than the roughly 700-donor mean. It was suggested by the authors that the approach could potentially be generalized to other disease states and immunological phenotypes. Linkage disequilibrium might explain the correlated functional status among segregating V segments, but an unknown experimental factor could not be excluded. The sequencing pipeline was judged likely to have produced a cluster of highly shared sequence variants as a technical artifact. The cohort was sequenced for TCR beta chains only, and without alpha or paired-chain data the features that could be detected were limited. In a later analysis, several top co-occurrence clusters were reported to appear linked to parvovirus B19, influenza, CMV and Epstein-Barr virus.

A note on this clone: Its antigen specificity is not known. No quality values exist for individual bases; no much larger clone is one base distant.

The cohort consisted of 600 to 700 healthy bone marrow donors. Cohort members were all nominally healthy when sampled, although unrecorded immune exposures were likely present. The donor was CMV seropositive and belonged to the group of 250 to 300 seropositive cohort members. Each donor provided a peripheral blood sample, and peripheral blood mononuclear cells were used for TCR beta sequencing. The Qiagen DNeasy Blood Extraction Kit was used to extract genomic DNA from the blood cell samples. The library was prepared using the immunoSEQ multiplex PCR assay. A mixture of 60 forward primers for TCR Vbeta segments and 13 reverse primers for TCR Jbeta segments was used in the multiplex PCR. The CDR3 region of rearranged TCR beta genes was amplified from genomic DNA with a multiplex PCR assay. The amplified TCR beta libraries were sequenced on the Illumina HiSeq System as 87-base-pair reads. As for the authors' bioinformatics: In a later analysis, tens of millions of unique TCR beta chains were counted across the approximately 670 repertoires, and around 11 million of these chains were shared by at least two donors. Raw reads were error-corrected and collapsed into unique sequences with a nearest-neighbor algorithm that merged closely related sequences to remove PCR and sequencing errors. V, D and J gene segments were assigned by aligning CDR3 sequences to IMGT reference sequences. For a sequence to be retained, at least a six-nucleotide match to both a V gene segment and a J gene segment was required. Rearrangements were called productive when the CDR3 lacked stop codons and stayed in frame with V and J; all others were non-productive. CDR3 was defined by IMGT convention, running from the second conserved V-encoded cysteine to the conserved J-encoded phenylalanine. In an earlier analysis of 550 to 650 of the donors, sequences lacking an unambiguous match to a single V gene segment were excluded. In an earlier analysis of more than 500 of the donors, a V segment was called functional when productive rearrangements were above 56.7%, and segregating when the standard deviation between donors exceeded 5%. A statistical classification framework was developed to diagnose cytomegalovirus status using the catalog of TCR beta chain sequences. V and J gene assignment, in a later analysis, came from comparing TCR nucleotide sequences with IMGT/GENE-DB human TR gene sequences. Using the TCRdist pipeline, a later analysis assigned CDR3 sequences along with most-parsimonious VDJ recombination scenarios. A later analysis defined each TCR beta chain by its CDR3 amino acid sequence plus V-gene family, and excluded reads lacking a unique V-gene family. A later analysis removed 550 to 650 highly shared, low-generation-probability nucleotide sequences to deal with suspected cross-contamination and a sequencing artifact. In a later analysis, a clonal expansion index for each public chain was calculated from normalized within-repertoire ranks of inferred template counts. In a later analysis, generation probabilities were computed using a VDJ recombination model fitted to out-of-frame rearrangements, and the results were checked against IGoR. In a later analysis, TCR-TCR, TCR-HLA and TCR-CMV co-occurrence was scored with hypergeometric tests, and a repertoire-size bias correction was applied to TCR pairs. In a later analysis, false discovery rates were estimated by permuting HLA or CMV assignments 20 times. In a later analysis, co-occurring TCRs were grouped using DBSCAN, and TCRdist sequence similarity was added for clustering within HLA-allele-positive subsets. Co-occurrence clustering excluded repertoires with fewer than 30,000 or more than 120,000 public chains, plus five with anomalous nucleotide sharing. Entries here come from immuneACCESS through TCRdb and include only in-frame sequences with V and J called. Some clones fail to appear in such tables; in the studies checked, an unresolved V gene covers under half of the shortfall, and the cause of the remainder is unknown. D and trimming were read from the DNA, whereas the V and J calls and clone size are those reported in that table. For this sample there are approximately 50,000 clones; 65% to 85% appear just once. Together, the top ten hold about 2.5% of the sample.

The CDR3 sequence holds 13 residues, the cysteine and phenylalanine included. The read is trimmed to its CDR3 DNA, 39 bases read in frame from base 1. The germline V gene encodes CDR1 MNHNS and CDR2 SASEGT. Relative to germline, V is 3 bases shorter and J is 8 bases shorter, with 13 bases between their ends. The TCR originated in a boy aged 5-17 years in good health and CMV-seropositive. This sequence uses TRBV6-1 and TRBJ1-1, with TRBD1 tentatively as D gene (5 bases match). The sample consisted of PBMCs. The sequence in DNA is TGTGCCAGCAGTGATGATGGGGGGAGGGAAGCTTTCTTT. It translates to CASSDDGGREAFF.